Detailed here is one T cell receptor (beta chain). Its antigen is still unknown. No quality values exist for individual bases; no much larger clone is one base distant. V loses 2 bases of germline sequence and J loses 13 bases, and the interval between the two ends is 18 bases. Inclusive of the bounding cysteine and phenylalanine, the CDR3 is 14 residues long. Only the CDR3 DNA stays, 42 bases, in frame from base 1. From a lookup of the germline V gene (reference sequence), CDR1 and CDR2 are DFQATT and SNEGSKA. The sample belongs to a study of CD8 T cells in ankylosing spondylitis (dated by TCRdb to 2015 to 2018). Study-level background: The study profiled T cell receptor beta repertoires in healthy donors and ankylosing spondylitis patients to find disease-linked TCR variants. The full study cohort was made up of about 25 ankylosing spondylitis patients and roughly 98 healthy donors. Peripheral blood samples were taken, and synovial fluid was additionally collected from ankylosing spondylitis patients. Study-wide conclusions, independent of this receptor: A CD8+ phenotype was shown by the disease-linked clones, which were found at relatively low frequencies in peripheral blood. According to the report, matched synovial fluid samples from ankylosing spondylitis patients were significantly enriched for the disease-linked clones. Blood from ankylosing spondylitis patients appeared to be characterized by a TCR beta motif composed of about eight highly homologous amino acid variants. Some TCR beta motif variants had previously been reported in synovial fluid and blood of reactive arthritis patients, which suggested common disease-initiation mechanisms.

TCRdb records Illumina HiSeq 2500 as the sequencer. Quantitative 5'-RACE with molecular barcodes was the method used to prepare the TCR beta libraries. The paper's processing steps were these. A new computational method based on a probabilistic model of VDJ rearrangement was used to identify disease-linked TCR variants. TCRdb reprocessed the public reads (quality trimming at Q25 with fastp, clone calling with MiXCR) and kept in-frame beta chains. For every CDR3 protein sequence, its rows merge into one entry that carries the most common genes and DNA. V and J calls and clone size were set by TCRdb, not the authors. The sample table lists around 770,000 distinct CDR3 sequences, roughly 10% of them with a count of one. The top ten constitute approximately 0.51% of the sample.

The origin of this receptor is a male donor with ankylosing spondylitis. The chain joins TRBV20-1 to TRBJ1-6, with a weak D call of TRBD1 (5 bases match). The sequencing sample was made of blood, either unsorted or a sorted T cell fraction (not recorded which). The CDR3 in this case is CSARPLARVGPLHF. The DNA is as follows: TGCAGTGCTAGACCCCTGGCCAGGGTGGGGCCCCTCCACTTT.